The 17 T cell receptor beta chains below were found in one sample sequenced in a study of Tregs in tolerant kidney transplant recipients. TCRdb's table, derived via immunoSEQ multiplex PCR, lists solely in-frame clones and lacks some. This table holds about 240,000 clones, around 82% found once. Sequences were obtained from CD4+ T cells from blood. Receptors were obtained from a human donor in good health.

This clone appeared a single time. J is TRBJ1-4 and V is TRBV5-4; D not resolved. V was trimmed by 7 bases and J by 2 bases, leaving 9 bases between them. Germline V gene lookup returns CDR1 SGHNT and CDR2 YYREEE (reference sequence). CDR3 length: 13 residues. CDR3 coding DNA: TGTGCCAGCCGCTCTAGCACTAATGAAAAACTGTTTTTT. This codes for CASRSSTNEKLFF.

This rearrangement joins TRBV5-4 to TRBJ2-3; TRBD1 or TRBD2 may be the D gene (6 bases each). V was pared by 1 base and J by 5 bases, with 14 bases between. This CDR3 region has 15 residues. Per the germline V gene, CDR1 is SGHNT and CDR2 is YYREEE (reference sequence). The CDR3 loop reads CASSLTQGGGDTQYF. The DNA for the CDR3 is TGTGCCAGCAGCTTGACACAGGGAGGTGGAGATACGCAGTATTTT.

The chain employs TRBV5-6 and TRBJ2-7, with TRBD2 identical over 11 bases. V shed 3 bases and J 3 bases; nucleotides not matched to a gene: 8. CDR3 length: 16 amino acids. Germline values: CDR1 SGHDT, CDR2 YYEEEE. The CDR3 nucleotides are TGTGCCAGCAGCTCGTACCCGGGACTAGCGGACTACGAGCAGTACTTC. This gives the protein CASSSYPGLADYEQYF.

The genes are TRBV7-3 and TRBJ2-7; 10 bases are a match to TRBD1. CDR3 length: 15 amino acids. V lost 0 bases to trimming and J lost 3 bases; unmatched junction nucleotides: 2. Germline V lookup: CDR1 SGHTA, CDR2 FQGTGA. In DNA form, the CDR3 reads TGTGCCAGCAGCTTAACGGGGACAGGGGTCTACGAGCAGTACTTC. Translation: CASSLTGTGVYEQYF.

This clone was seen only a few times. Other DNA sequences within the sample encode an identical CDR3. V usage is TRBV18 and J usage is TRBJ1-1; the D is unclear. The V end lost 1 base, the J end lost 1 base, and 7 bases lay between the germline ends. The CDR3 extends over 14 amino acids. Germline V lookup: CDR1 KGHSH, CDR2 LQKENI. CDR3: CASSPQGRNTEAFF. DNA for the CDR3: TGTGCCAGCTCACCACAGGGCAGGAACACTGAAGCTTTCTTT. The full variable domain, its missing parts supplied by reference TRBV18 and TRBJ1-1, is NAGVMQNPRHLVRRRGQEARLRCSPMKGHSHVYWYRQLPEEGLKFMVYLQKENIIDESGMPKERFSAEFPKEGPSILRIQQVVRGDSAAYFCASSPQGRNTEAFFGQGTRLTVV.

The rearrangement uses TRBV11-2 and TRBJ1-2; unclear D gene. The length of the CDR3 is 15 residues. CDR1 is SGHAT, CDR2 FQNNGV, per germline. V lost 1 base to trimming and J lost 2 bases, with 11 bases between them. The CDR3 spells CASSLGQAANYGYTF. CDR3 DNA sequence: TGTGCCAGCAGCTTAGGGCAGGCCGCGAACTATGGCTACACCTTC.

The rearrangement joins TRBV19 to TRBJ1-5; no definite D call. The CDR3 extends over 14 amino acids. Germline V gene data show CDR1 as LNHDA and CDR2 as SQIVND (reference sequence). V was pared by 4 bases and J by 4 bases, with 11 bases between. The CDR3 DNA is TGTGCCAGTAGTAGCGGGCCGGGTAATCAGCCCCAGCATTTT. It is translated as CASSSGPGNQPQHF.

The V gene is TRBV5-1, the J gene TRBJ1-1, with a possible D match to TRBD1 (5 bases). V lost 0 bases and J lost 4, with 16 bases in between. Germline assignment: CDR1 SGHRS and CDR2 YFSETQ. The CDR3 has 16 amino acids. The CDR3 nucleotides are TGCGCCAGCAGCTTGGAGGGGCACCGGGTGGGCACTGAAGCTTTCTTT. This encodes CASSLEGHRVGTEAFF.

The V gene is TRBV11-2, the J gene TRBJ2-5, with 10 bases fitting TRBD1. The CDR3 has 19 residues. Looked up from germline, CDR1 is SGHAT and CDR2 is FQNNGV. Trimming removed 7 bases from V and 7 bases from J; junction bases left unmatched: 24. The CDR3 DNA sequence: TGTGCCAGCAACCACCTTGGTGGGCTCCCGGGACAGGGGAGAGGGACCCAGTACTTC. Translating gives CASNHLGGLPGQGRGTQYF.

This clone appeared once. The rearrangement uses TRBV5-1 and TRBJ2-1; D is perhaps TRBD1 (5 bases). CDR1 and CDR2 (germline): SGHRS, YFSETQ. This CDR3 comprises 15 residues. V shed 5 bases and J shed 0 bases, with 12 bases lying between them. This chain's CDR3 is CASRQTGISYNEQFF. The CDR3, as DNA: TGCGCCAGCAGACAAACAGGTATCTCCTACAATGAGCAGTTCTTC.

This chain uses TRBV5-5 with TRBJ2-1; 7 positions match TRBD2. In germline, CDR1 is SGHKS, CDR2 YYEKEE (reference sequence). The length of the CDR3 is 14 residues. Germline trimming cut 3 bases from V and 2 bases from J; bases unmatched to any gene: 2. In nucleotides, the CDR3 is TGTGCCAGCAGCTCCCTAGCGGCCTACAATGAGCAGTTCTTC. Translated: CASSSLAAYNEQFF.

V gene TRBV13 combines with J gene TRBJ2-3; D remains unclear. Germline values: CDR1 PRHDT, CDR2 FYEKMQ (reference sequence). Trimming pared 1 base from V and 2 bases from J, leaving 7 bases between. This CDR3 spans 14 amino acids. In nucleotides, the CDR3 is TGTGCCAGCAGCTTAGACCTAAACACAGATACGCAGTATTTT. Translation gives CASSLDLNTDTQYF. The full variable domain, in which reference TRBV13 and TRBJ2-3 provide the parts outside the CDR3, is AAGVIQSPRHLIKEKRETATLKCYPIPRHDTVYWYQQGPGQDPQFLISFYEKMQSDKGSIPDRFSAQQFSDYHSELNMSSLELGDSALYFCASSLDLNTDTQYFGPGTRLTVL.

This clone is a singleton in its sample. V usage is TRBV7-2 and J usage is TRBJ1-5; 10 nucleotides align to TRBD1. V was pared by 5 bases and J by 7 bases, with 11 bases of the junction left unmatched. CDR1 and CDR2 from the germline V gene are SGHTA and FQGNSA. The CDR3 runs to 16 residues. The DNA for the CDR3 is TGTGCCAGCAGCCCGTGGGGACAGGGGATCGGGCAGCCCCAGCATTTT. Translated, it gives CASSPWGQGIGQPQHF.

In the case of this clone: Germline and junction disagree at one end, which may indicate a read error. The J gene is TRBJ2-6, the V gene TRBV4-2; 11 positions agree with TRBD2. CDR1 and CDR2 (germline): LGHNA, YNFKEQ. The CDR3 sequence is 17 residues long. The CDR3 bases are TGTGCCAGCACCCAAACTAGCGGGAGCCCTGGGGCCAACGTCCTGACTTTC. Translation gives CASTQTSGSPGANVLTF.

The rearrangement uses TRBV29-1 and TRBJ1-4; D perhaps matches TRBD1 (6 bases). The CDR3 has 13 residues. In germline, CDR1 is SQVTM, CDR2 ANQGSEA. Trimming left V 7 bases short and J 9 bases short, with 18 bases between. Here the CDR3 DNA reads TGCAGCGCTGAGGGGGACGGAGCTCAAAAACTGTTTTTT. Protein sequence: CSAEGDGAQKLFF.

CDR3 sequence (DNA): TGTGCCAGCAGCCCCCCAGGAGGAAACACCATATATTTT. It specifies CASSPPGGNTIYF. The rearrangement uses TRBV9 and TRBJ1-3; D not resolved. Germline-derived CDR1 and CDR2 are SGDLS and YYNGEE. Trimming removed 4 bases at V and 4 bases at J, with 9 bases between. The CDR3 contains 13 residues.

This clone appeared a few times. The chain has TRBV7-3 and TRBJ2-3; D not certain. Germline V gene sequence: CDR1 SGHTA, CDR2 FQGTGA. V shed 2 bases and J shed 2 bases, with 8 bases lying between them. This CDR3 spans 14 amino acids. CDR3 nucleotides: TGTGCCAGCAGCTTAGCAGGCTTCACAGATACGCAGTATTTT. It encodes CASSLAGFTDTQYF.